Below, 31 T cell receptor beta chains from the same sample are listed, as sequenced in a study of Graves' ophthalmopathy and Graves' hyperthyroidism (dated by TCRdb to 2017 to 2018). Sequencing relied on an Illumina HiSeq 2000. For repertoire sequencing, TCR beta CDR3 regions were amplified from RNA transcripts. A first-round RT-PCR used HTBI primers with the Qiagen OneStep RT-PCR kit, followed by a second-round multiplex PCR, size selection and purification. The public sequencing data were trimmed at Q25 with fastp and processed into clonotypes with MiXCR by TCRdb, which kept only in-frame beta chains. Rows merge per CDR3 protein into single entries with the most common DNA and genes. This sample gives hundreds of thousands of distinct CDR3 sequences in total; roughly 21% of them show up just once. In total, the top ten clones hold roughly 3.2% of the sample. Sequencing was performed on peripheral blood. These receptors all stem from a woman aged 18-29 years with stable Graves' hyperthyroidism. Donor details come from another sample of the same person, matched by shared clones.

There are a few counts of this clonotype. The chain is built from TRBV10-3 and TRBJ1-1; 10 nucleotides agree with TRBD1. CDR1 and CDR2 (germline): ENHRY, SYGVKD. CDR3 length: 18 residues. V shed 2 bases, J shed 0 bases, and the junction held 9 bases outside the gene matches. In DNA form, the CDR3 reads TGTGCCATCAGTGAGCCGACAGGGACAGGGGCCGTGAACACTGAAGCTTTCTTT. It encodes CAISEPTGTGAVNTEAFF.

This clonotype was observed at least ten times. J is TRBJ2-2 and V is TRBV29-1, with 8 nucleotides matching TRBD2. CDR3 length equals 15 residues. V was pared by 6 bases and J by 5 bases, with 11 bases of the junction left unmatched. Germline CDR1 is SQVTM and CDR2 is ANQGSEA. The CDR3 sequence: CSVSKSGSLTGELFF. The CDR3 DNA reads TGCAGCGTCTCTAAGAGCGGGAGCTTGACCGGGGAGCTGTTTTTT.

The genes are TRBV12-3 or TRBV12-4 and TRBJ1-2; perhaps TRBD1 as D (5 bases). V shed 3 bases and J shed 4 bases, with 9 bases lying between them. This CDR3 spans 13 amino acids. CDR3 region: CASSFPDSYGYTF. The CDR3 DNA reads TGTGCCAGCAGTTTCCCCGACAGCTATGGCTACACCTTC.

This clonotype was picked up a small number of times. This may stem from a read error, because a much larger clone lies one nucleotide away. The V and J genes are TRBV6-5 and TRBJ2-5; TRBD2 matches at 8 bases. Germline V gene lookup returns CDR1 MNHEY and CDR2 SVGAGI. The length of the CDR3 is 13 residues. The CDR3: CASRLGLGETKYF. CDR3 coding DNA: TGTGCCAGCAGATTGGGACTAGGGGAGACCAAGTACTTC.

This rearrangement joins TRBV28 to TRBJ1-6; D is perhaps TRBD1 (6 bases). CDR1 is MDHEN and CDR2 is SYDVKM in the germline V gene. V was clipped by 9 bases and J by 8 bases, with 20 bases between them. CDR3 length: 15 residues. As DNA, the CDR3 is TGTGCCAGTCCCTATATCGGGGGGCTGGATTCACCCCTCCACTTT. This gives the protein CASPYIGGLDSPLHF.

The chain combines TRBV12-3 or TRBV12-4 with TRBJ1-1, with D possibly being TRBD1 (5 bases). V lost 6 bases to trimming and J lost 4 bases, with 12 bases between them. The CDR3 is made up of 13 amino acids. CDR3: CASSPPDSTEAFF. CDR3 bases: TGTGCCAGCAGCCCACCTGACAGCACTGAAGCTTTCTTT.

This clonotype was picked up a small number of times. V gene TRBV12-3 or TRBV12-4 combines with J gene TRBJ1-1, with D perhaps TRBD1 (5 bases). V was trimmed by 4 bases and J by 1 base, leaving 16 bases between them. This CDR3 has 16 amino acids. For the CDR3, the DNA is TGTGCCAGCAGTTGGGACGGAGGTAGACGGAACACTGAAGCTTTCTTT. Translating gives CASSWDGGRRNTEAFF.

This clonotype appeared many times. The chain carries TRBV15 and TRBJ1-2; D ambiguous. Germline CDR1 is LNHNV and CDR2 is YYDKDF (reference sequence). The V gene lost 5 bases and the J gene lost 3 bases, with 16 bases spanning the gap. This CDR3 has 15 residues. CDR3: CATSSTEQPHYGYTF. The CDR3 bases are TGTGCCACCAGCTCGACTGAACAACCCCACTATGGCTACACCTTC.

Many counts were recorded for this clonotype. The rearrangement joins TRBV7-2 to TRBJ1-5; unclear D gene. Germline V CDR1 and CDR2: SGHTA, FQGNSA. This CDR3 has 13 amino acids. V shed 1 base and J shed 5 bases, with 6 bases lying between them. In nucleotides, the CDR3 is TGTGCCAGCAGCTTAGACGGATATCAGCCCCAGCATTTT. Its translation: CASSLDGYQPQHF.

Many counts were recorded for this clonotype. This chain connects TRBV6-1 to TRBJ1-1; possibly TRBD1 for D (5 bases). V lost 1 base to trimming and J lost 4 bases, with 13 bases between them. Germline CDR1 and CDR2: MNHNS and SASEGT. The CDR3 is made up of 15 amino acids. CDR3 sequence (DNA): TGTGCCAGCAGTGAAGGGGGACCCCACACCACTGAAGCTTTCTTT. Translating gives CASSEGGPHTTEAFF.

This clonotype occurred a few times. The chain links TRBV4-2 to TRBJ2-7; TRBD1 aligns across 7 bases. V dropped 1 base and J dropped 1; count of bases not matched to a gene: 4. In germline, CDR1 is LGHNA, CDR2 YNFKEQ. This CDR3 is 15 amino acids long. CDR3 region: CASSQGGTDSYEQYF. In DNA, the CDR3 is TGTGCCAGCAGCCAAGGGGGGACAGATTCCTACGAGCAGTACTTC.

The V and J genes are TRBV6-1 and TRBJ1-1; weak D call: TRBD1 (5 bases). CDR3 length: 15 residues. Germline loops: CDR1 MNHNS, CDR2 SASEGT. Trimming left V 6 bases short and J 0 bases short, with 14 bases between. CDR3 sequence (DNA): TGTGCCAGCAGGGCGGGCAGGGTCATGAACACTGAAGCTTTCTTT. Translating gives CASRAGRVMNTEAFF.

This chain connects TRBV28 to TRBJ2-7; D gene unclear. V was trimmed by 5 bases and J by 0 bases, leaving 11 bases between them. This CDR3 region has 14 residues. The germline V gene encodes CDR1 MDHEN and CDR2 SYDVKM. CDR3 region: CASSRVRSSYEQYF. The CDR3 region has the DNA TGTGCCAGCAGTAGGGTCAGGAGCTCCTACGAGCAGTACTTC.

This clonotype was counted many times. The chain uses TRBV20-1 and TRBJ2-7; D is unclear. The CDR3 has 13 residues. Trimming left V 1 base short and J 3 bases short, with 10 bases between. Per the germline V gene, CDR1 is DFQATT and CDR2 is SNEGSKA (reference sequence). DNA for the CDR3: TGCAGTGCTAGAGTACCGTACGACTACGAGCAGTACTTC. Protein: CSARVPYDYEQYF.

This clonotype was detected ten times or more. The V call is TRBV6-5, the J call TRBJ1-2; D is unresolved. The CDR3 spans 15 residues. The V gene lost 0 bases and the J gene lost 2 bases, with 10 bases spanning the gap. Germline V gives CDR1 MNHEY, CDR2 SVGAGI. In DNA, the CDR3 is TGTGCCAGCAGTTACTCGCCGCTAAAAAACTATGGCTACACCTTC. This sequence encodes CASSYSPLKNYGYTF.

This clonotype was counted ten times or more. V gene TRBV5-1 combines with J gene TRBJ2-7; 9 bases match TRBD1. Germline trimming cut 2 bases from V and 2 bases from J; bases unmatched to any gene: 17. Germline lookup yields CDR1 SGHRS and CDR2 YFSETQ. There are 19 residues in the CDR3. CDR3 DNA: TGCGCCAGCAGCTTTCTCTTCCCGGGACAGGGTATTGCCCCCTACGAGCAGTACTTC. Translating gives CASSFLFPGQGIAPYEQYF.

This clonotype was observed many times. The rearrangement joins TRBV13 to TRBJ2-7; D not certain. V dropped 0 bases and J dropped 5 bases, with 8 bases sitting between them. The CDR3 runs 13 residues. Germline V gives CDR1 PRHDT, CDR2 FYEKMQ (reference sequence). The CDR3 coding sequence is TGTGCCAGCAGCTTAGGGCGGCCCAACGAGCAGTACTTC. Translation gives CASSLGRPNEQYF.

This clonotype was detected many times. The chain has TRBV30 and TRBJ1-3, with D maybe TRBD1 (6 bases). The germline CDR1 and CDR2 sequences are GTSNPN and SVGIG (reference sequence). V was pared by 4 bases and J by 1 base, with 11 bases between. The length of the CDR3 is 14 residues. The CDR3, as DNA: TGTGCCTGGATGGGGGCAGGGTCTGGAAACACCATATATTTT. As protein: CAWMGAGSGNTIYF.

The chain has TRBV13 and TRBJ2-7, with 8 nucleotides matching TRBD2. Trimming cost V 4 bases and J 5 bases; bases outside gene matches: 16. Germline V CDR1 and CDR2: PRHDT, FYEKMQ (reference sequence). There are 17 residues in the CDR3. The CDR3 here is CASSSSRLPGLENEQYF. CDR3 DNA sequence: TGTGCCAGCAGCTCTAGCCGGTTACCGGGACTAGAGAACGAGCAGTACTTC.

In this sample, this clonotype turned up many times. The rearrangement links TRBV10-3 to TRBJ2-2; D may be TRBD2 (5 bases). The length of the CDR3 is 13 residues. V lost 0 bases and J 7 bases, leaving 6 bases between the germline ends. Germline values: CDR1 ENHRY, CDR2 SYGVKD. The CDR3 sequence is CAISESEDGELFF. CDR3 bases: TGTGCCATCAGTGAGTCGGAGGACGGGGAGCTGTTTTTT.

This clonotype appeared many times. V is TRBV25-1 and J is TRBJ2-7; D is uncertain. V was clipped by 0 bases and J by 5 bases, with 11 bases between them. CDR3 size: 14 residues. CDR1 MGHDK and CDR2 SYGVNS come from the germline V gene. The CDR3 DNA follows: TGTGCCAGCAGTGAATATCTTGGCCGCCACGAGCAGTACTTC. Residues: CASSEYLGRHEQYF.

This clonotype has a count of ten or more. This rearrangement joins TRBV19 to TRBJ1-2, with D unresolved. This CDR3 has 13 amino acids. The V end lost 3 bases, the J end lost 4 bases, and 9 bases lay between the germline ends. Germline lookup yields CDR1 LNHDA and CDR2 SQIVND (reference sequence). CDR3 nucleotides: TGTGCCAGTAGTATGGGCTCCGGCTATGGCTACACCTTC. This codes for CASSMGSGYGYTF.

This clonotype has ten or more counts. The chain recombines TRBV25-1 with TRBJ1-4; 7 positions match TRBD1. The CDR3 spans 15 residues. V shed 4 bases, J shed 6 bases, and the junction held 8 bases outside the gene matches. The germline gives CDR1 MGHDK, CDR2 SYGVNS. CDR3 nucleotide sequence: TGTGCCAGCAGTGCGTACAGGGGATTGGATGAAAAACTGTTTTTT. It is translated as CASSAYRGLDEKLFF. Looking up the rest from reference TRBV25-1 and TRBJ1-4 gives the full variable domain: EADIYQTPRYLVIGTGKKITLECSQTMGHDKMYWYQQDPGMELHLIHYSYGVNSTEKGDLSSESTVSRIRTEHFPLTLESARPSHTSQYLCASSAYRGLDEKLFFGSGTQLSVL.

This clonotype was observed many times. J is TRBJ1-2 and V is TRBV19, with 8 bases identical to TRBD1. Germline CDR1 is LNHDA and CDR2 is SQIVND (reference sequence). The V and J ends lost 8 bases and 3 bases, in that order; junction bases with no gene match: 8. The CDR3 length is 14 residues. CDR3 sequence (DNA): TGTGCCAGTTTATCCCGGGACAGGCACTATGGCTACACCTTC. This encodes CASLSRDRHYGYTF.

Concerning this clonotype: A much larger clone is a single base away; this may be a read error. The chain links TRBV15 to TRBJ1-1, with a tentative D call TRBD1 (6 bases). Germline V gives CDR1 LNHNV, CDR2 YYDKDF (reference sequence). There are 14 residues in the CDR3. The CDR3 DNA sequence: TGTGCCACCAGCAGAGGGGGGGCGGACACTGAAGCTTGCTTT. It codes for CATSRGGADTEACF.

This clonotype rates as medium-sized. V gene TRBV12-3 or TRBV12-4 combines with J gene TRBJ2-7; the match to TRBD1 covers 9 bases. Trimming at V came to 4 bases and at J to 5 bases, leaving 6 bases not matched to a gene. The CDR3 runs to 14 residues. As DNA, the CDR3 is TGTGCCAGCAGTTCGACAGGGGGTCTAGACGAGCAGTACTTC. Translation: CASSSTGGLDEQYF.

This clonotype was observed many times. The chain combines TRBV24-1 with TRBJ1-2; TRBD1 might be the D (6 bases). Trimming took off 9 bases at V and 4 bases at J, with 11 bases between the two ends. The CDR3 loop spans 12 amino acids. CDR1 and CDR2 from the germline V gene are KGHDR and SFDVKD. In DNA form, the CDR3 reads TGTGCCACCTGGACAGATATCTATGGCTACACCTTC. Amino acid sequence: CATWTDIYGYTF.

This clonotype was counted at least ten times. This sequence joins TRBV28 and TRBJ2-6; 11 bases are shared with TRBD2. V shed 4 bases and J 4 bases; nucleotides not matched to a gene: 15. Germline CDR1 MDHEN, CDR2 SYDVKM. The CDR3 is made up of 20 amino acids. The CDR3 DNA follows: TGTGCCAGCAGTTCCCGGACTAGCGGGCGTACTTTATTCGGGGCCAACGTCCTGACTTTC. It translates to CASSSRTSGRTLFGANVLTF.

CDR3 nucleotides: TGTGCCAGCAGCCGGGGCGCGGATCGATCCTACGAGCAGTACTTC. Translating it yields CASSRGADRSYEQYF. The chain has TRBV4-2 and TRBJ2-7; D is possibly TRBD1 (5 bases). The ends were cut back, 4 bases at V and 1 base at J, with 14 bases in the middle. The germline gives CDR1 LGHNA, CDR2 YNFKEQ. The CDR3 length is 15 residues.

In this sample, this clonotype turned up many times. V is TRBV6-5 and J is TRBJ1-1; D unresolved. The CDR3 extends over 14 amino acids. With 0 bases removed from V and 1 base from J, the gap between germline ends came to 6 bases. CDR1 is MNHEY and CDR2 is SVGAGI in the germline V gene. CDR3 protein: CASSYSEGNTEAFF. CDR3 nucleotide sequence: TGTGCCAGCAGTTACTCGGAGGGGAACACTGAAGCTTTCTTT.

There are a few counts of this clonotype. The chain carries TRBV15 and TRBJ1-5, with 9 bases lining up with TRBD1. The V segment lost 3 bases and the J segment 3 bases; nucleotides outside the gene matches: 6. The CDR3 extends over 16 amino acids. From germline, CDR1 is LNHNV and CDR2 YYDKDF (reference sequence). CDR3 sequence: CATSRYRGLFNQPQHF. The CDR3 DNA follows: TGTGCCACCAGCAGGTACAGGGGGCTGTTCAATCAGCCCCAGCATTTT.